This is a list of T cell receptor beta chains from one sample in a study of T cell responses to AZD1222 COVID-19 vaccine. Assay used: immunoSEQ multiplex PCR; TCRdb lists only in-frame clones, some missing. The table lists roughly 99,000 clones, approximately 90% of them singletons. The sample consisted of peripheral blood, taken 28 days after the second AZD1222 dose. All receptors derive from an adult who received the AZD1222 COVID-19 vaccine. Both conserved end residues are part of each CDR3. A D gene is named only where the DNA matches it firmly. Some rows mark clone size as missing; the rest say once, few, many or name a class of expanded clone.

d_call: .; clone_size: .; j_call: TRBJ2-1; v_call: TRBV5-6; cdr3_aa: CASSRSANEQFF; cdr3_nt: TGTGCCAGCAGCCGCAGTGCCAATGAGCAGTTCTTC
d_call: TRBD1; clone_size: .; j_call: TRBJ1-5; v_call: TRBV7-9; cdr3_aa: CASSLGQVNGQPQHF; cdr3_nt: TGTGCCAGCAGCTTGGGACAGGTTAACGGTCAGCCCCAGCATTTT
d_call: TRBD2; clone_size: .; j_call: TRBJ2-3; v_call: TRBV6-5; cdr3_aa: CASTLTSGRGDTQYF; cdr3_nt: TGTGCCAGCACCCTGACTAGCGGGAGAGGAGATACGCAGTATTTT
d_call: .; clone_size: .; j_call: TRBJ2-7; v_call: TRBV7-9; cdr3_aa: CASSFSGYEQYF; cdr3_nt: TGTGCCAGCAGCTTCTCAGGGTACGAGCAGTACTTC
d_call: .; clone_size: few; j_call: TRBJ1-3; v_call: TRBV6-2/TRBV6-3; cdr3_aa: CASSYQGAGNTIYF; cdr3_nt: TGTGCCAGCAGTTACCAGGGAGCCGGAAACACCATATATTTT
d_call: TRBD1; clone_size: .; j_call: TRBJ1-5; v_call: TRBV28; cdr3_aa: CASSSYQTGAGQPQHF; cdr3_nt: TGTGCCAGCAGCTCATACCAAACAGGGGCTGGTCAGCCCCAGCATTTT
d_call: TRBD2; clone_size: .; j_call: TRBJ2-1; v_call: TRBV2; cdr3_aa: CASSEGLAVGYEQFF; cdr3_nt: TGTGCCAGCAGTGAAGGACTAGCGGTGGGGTATGAGCAGTTCTTC
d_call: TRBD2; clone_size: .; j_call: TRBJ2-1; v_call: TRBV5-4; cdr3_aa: CASTSGLAGVTSYNEQFF; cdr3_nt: TGTGCCAGCACCTCGGGACTAGCGGGAGTCACGTCCTACAATGAGCAGTTCTTC
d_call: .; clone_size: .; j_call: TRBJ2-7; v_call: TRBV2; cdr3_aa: CASSDGEQYF; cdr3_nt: TGTGCCAGCAGTGATGGCGAGCAGTACTTC
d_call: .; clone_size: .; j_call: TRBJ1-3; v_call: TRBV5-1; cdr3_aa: CASSLEVSGNTIYF; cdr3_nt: TGCGCCAGCAGCTTGGAAGTCTCTGGAAACACCATATATTTT
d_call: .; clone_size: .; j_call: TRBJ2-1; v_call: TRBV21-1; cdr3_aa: CASPDPGLAGSDEQFF; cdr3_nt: TGTGCCAGCCCCGACCCGGGACTAGCGGGAAGTGATGAGCAGTTCTTC
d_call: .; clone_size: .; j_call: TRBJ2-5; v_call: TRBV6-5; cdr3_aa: CASSYKERETQYF; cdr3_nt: TGTGCCAGCAGTTACAAGGAGAGGGAGACCCAGTACTTC
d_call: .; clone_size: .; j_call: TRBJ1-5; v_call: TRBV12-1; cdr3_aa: CASTHLDQPQHF; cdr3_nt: TGTGCCAGCACCCACCTAGATCAGCCCCAGCATTTT
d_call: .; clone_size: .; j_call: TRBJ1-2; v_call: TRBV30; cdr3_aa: CAWSAMRSDGWDYGYTF; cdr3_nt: TGTGCCTGGAGTGCCATGAGATCGGACGGTTGGGACTATGGCTACACCTTC